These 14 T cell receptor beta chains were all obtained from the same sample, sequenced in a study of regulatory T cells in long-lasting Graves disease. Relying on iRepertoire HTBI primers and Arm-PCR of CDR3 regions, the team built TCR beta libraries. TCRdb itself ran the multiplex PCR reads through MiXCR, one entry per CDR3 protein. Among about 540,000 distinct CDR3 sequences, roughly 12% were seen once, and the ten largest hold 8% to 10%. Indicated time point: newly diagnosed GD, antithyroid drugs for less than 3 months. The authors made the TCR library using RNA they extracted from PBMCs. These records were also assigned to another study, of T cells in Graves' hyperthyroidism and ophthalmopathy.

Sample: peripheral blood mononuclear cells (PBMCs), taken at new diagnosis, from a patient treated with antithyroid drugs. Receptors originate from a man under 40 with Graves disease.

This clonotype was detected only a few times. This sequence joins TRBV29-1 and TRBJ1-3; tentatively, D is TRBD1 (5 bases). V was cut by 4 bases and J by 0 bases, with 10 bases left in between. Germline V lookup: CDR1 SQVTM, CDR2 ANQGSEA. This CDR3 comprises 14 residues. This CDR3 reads CSVGRDGSGNTIYF. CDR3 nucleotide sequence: TGCAGCGTTGGGAGGGACGGCTCTGGAAACACCATATATTTT. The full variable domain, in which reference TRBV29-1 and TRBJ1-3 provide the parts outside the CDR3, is SAVISQKPSRDICQRGTSLTIQCQVDSQVTMMFWYRQQPGQSLTLIATANQGSEATYESGFVIDKFPISRPNLTFSTLTVSNMSPEDSSIYLCSVGRDGSGNTIYFGEGSWLTVV.

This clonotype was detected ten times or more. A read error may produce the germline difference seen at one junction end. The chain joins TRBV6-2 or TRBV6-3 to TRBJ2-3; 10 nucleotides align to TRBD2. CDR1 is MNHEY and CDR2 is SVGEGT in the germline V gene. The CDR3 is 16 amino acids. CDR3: CASSYSSGRLRDTQYF. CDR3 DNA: TGTGCCAGCAGCTACTCTAGCGGGAGACTTCGGGATACGCAGTATTTT.

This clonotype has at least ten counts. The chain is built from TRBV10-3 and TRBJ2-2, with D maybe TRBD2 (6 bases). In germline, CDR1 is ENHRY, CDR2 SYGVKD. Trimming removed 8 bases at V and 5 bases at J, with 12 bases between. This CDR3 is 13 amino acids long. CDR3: CAIRSSVTGELFF. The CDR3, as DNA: TGTGCCATCCGATCTAGCGTGACCGGGGAGCTGTTTTTT.

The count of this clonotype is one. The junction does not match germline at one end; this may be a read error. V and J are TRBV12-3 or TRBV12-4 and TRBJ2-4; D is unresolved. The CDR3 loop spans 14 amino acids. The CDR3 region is CVSSLSPSYNEQYF. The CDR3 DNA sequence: TGTGTCAGCAGTTTATCGCCCTCCTACAATGAGCAGTACTTC.

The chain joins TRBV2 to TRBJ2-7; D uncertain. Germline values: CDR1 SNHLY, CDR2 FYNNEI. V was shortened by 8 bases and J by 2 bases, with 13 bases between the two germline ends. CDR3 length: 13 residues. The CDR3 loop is CASLMGQPYEQYF. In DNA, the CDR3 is TGTGCCAGCCTGATGGGCCAGCCCTACGAGCAGTACTTC.

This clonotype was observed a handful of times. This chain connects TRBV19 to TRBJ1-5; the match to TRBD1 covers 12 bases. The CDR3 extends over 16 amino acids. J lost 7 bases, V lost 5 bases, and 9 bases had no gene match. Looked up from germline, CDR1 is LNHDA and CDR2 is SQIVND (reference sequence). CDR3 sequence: CASSPRDRGLGQPQHF. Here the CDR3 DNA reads TGTGCCAGTAGTCCCCGGGACAGGGGGCTGGGACAGCCCCAGCATTTT.

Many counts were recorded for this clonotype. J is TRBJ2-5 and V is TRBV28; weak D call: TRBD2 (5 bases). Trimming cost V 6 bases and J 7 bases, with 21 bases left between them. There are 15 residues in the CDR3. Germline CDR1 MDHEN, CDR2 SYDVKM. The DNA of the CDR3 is TGTGCCAGCAGCACTAGGACCCCTTCCTGGGGGACCCAGTACTTC. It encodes CASSTRTPSWGTQYF. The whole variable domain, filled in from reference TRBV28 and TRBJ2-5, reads DVKVTQSSRYLVKRTGEKVFLECVQDMDHENMFWYRQDPGLGLRLIYFSYDVKMKEKGDIPEGYSVSREKKERFSLILESASTNQTSMYLCASSTRTPSWGTQYFGPGTRLLVL.

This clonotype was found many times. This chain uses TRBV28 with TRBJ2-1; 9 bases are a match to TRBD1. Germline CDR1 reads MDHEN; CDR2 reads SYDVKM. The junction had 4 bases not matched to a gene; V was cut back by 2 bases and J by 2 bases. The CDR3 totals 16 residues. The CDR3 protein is CASSLAGTGTYNEQFF. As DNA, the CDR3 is TGTGCCAGCAGTTTAGCCGGGACAGGGACCTACAATGAGCAGTTCTTC.

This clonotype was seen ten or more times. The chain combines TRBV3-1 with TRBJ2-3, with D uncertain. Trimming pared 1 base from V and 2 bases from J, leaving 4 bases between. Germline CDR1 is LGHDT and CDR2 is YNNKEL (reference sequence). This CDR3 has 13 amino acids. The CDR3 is CASSQANTDTQYF. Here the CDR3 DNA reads TGTGCCAGCAGCCAAGCGAACACAGATACGCAGTATTTT.

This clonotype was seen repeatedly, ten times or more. This CDR3 is CASVGQRLGRFF. CDR3 bases: TGTGCCAGCGTTGGACAGAGACTGGGACGCTTCTTC. The chain uses TRBV2 and TRBJ2-1; D perhaps matches TRBD1 (6 bases). CDR3 length equals 12 residues. CDR1 is SNHLY, CDR2 FYNNEI, per germline. The V end lost 8 bases, the J end lost 16 bases, and 21 bases lay between the germline ends.

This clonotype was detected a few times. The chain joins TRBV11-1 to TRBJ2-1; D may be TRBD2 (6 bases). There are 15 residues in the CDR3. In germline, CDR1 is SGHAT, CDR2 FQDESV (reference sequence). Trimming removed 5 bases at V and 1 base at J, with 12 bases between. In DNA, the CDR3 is TGTGCCAGCAGCCGGGACTTTCAATCCTACAATGAGCAGTTCTTC. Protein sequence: CASSRDFQSYNEQFF.

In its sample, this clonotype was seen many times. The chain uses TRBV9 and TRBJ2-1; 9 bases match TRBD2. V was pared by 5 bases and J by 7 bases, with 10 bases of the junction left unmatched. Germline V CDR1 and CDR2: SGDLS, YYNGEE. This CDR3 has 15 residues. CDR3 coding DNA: TGTGCCAGCAGGGGGGGAGGGACTAGCATGAATGAGCAGTTCTTC. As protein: CASRGGGTSMNEQFF.

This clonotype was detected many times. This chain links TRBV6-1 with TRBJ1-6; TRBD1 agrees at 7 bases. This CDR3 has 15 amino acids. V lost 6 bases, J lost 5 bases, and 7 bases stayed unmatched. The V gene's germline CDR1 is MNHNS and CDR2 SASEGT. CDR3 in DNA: TGTGCCAGCAGAGCGACAGGGTTGGATAATTCACCCCTCCACTTT. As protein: CASRATGLDNSPLHF.

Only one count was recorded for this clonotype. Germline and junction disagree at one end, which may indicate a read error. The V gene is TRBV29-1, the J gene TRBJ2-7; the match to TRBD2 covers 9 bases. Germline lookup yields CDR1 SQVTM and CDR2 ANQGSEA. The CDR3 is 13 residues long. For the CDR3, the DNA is TGCAGCTTTGATAGCGGGAGCTATAGCGAGCAGTACTTC. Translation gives CSFDSGSYSEQYF.